Listed here is a single TCR beta chain. Its target is not known. Using immunoSEQ multiplex PCR, the repertoire was profiled, and TCRdb retains in-frame clones only, with some absent. The sample records about 110,000 clones, over 85% being singletons. This entry is derived from a study of T cell responses to AZD1222 COVID-19 vaccine. General study points: Just 6 or 7 AZD1222 recipients were seropositive at baseline. Donors skewed white British and female; clonal diversity was possibly underestimated. Among vaccine-associated CD4 TCRs, coverage spanned spike, with dominance at 160-218 and 743-854.

V lost 0 bases and J 3 bases, leaving 8 bases between the germline ends. Germline CDR1 reads SGHRS; CDR2 reads YFSETQ. The CDR3 sequence is 14 residues long. This clonotype was sampled from an adult in good health. The genes are TRBV5-1 and TRBJ2-3; D is unresolved. This specimen consisted of peripheral blood, obtained on day 0 of MenACWY control vaccination. The CDR3: CASSLASGTDTQYF. The CDR3 DNA is TGCGCCAGCAGCTTGGCTAGTGGGACAGATACGCAGTATTTT.